The 23 T cell receptor beta chains below were found in one sample sequenced in a study of blood T cells in healthy people across ages. Combining a sample-barcoded 5' primer with a J-beta primer mix, a second PCR ran for about 6 to 11 cycles. MiXCR was run by TCRdb on the 5' RACE reads, yielding one entry per CDR3 protein. The data show approximately 810,000 distinct CDR3 sequences, around 26% seen once. Sequencing was done on a sample of blood. The source of these receptors is a woman of 80 years or more in good health.

The V and J genes are TRBV12-3 or TRBV12-4 and TRBJ2-3, with TRBD1 matching over 7 bases. Trimming cost V 2 bases and J 13 bases; bases outside gene matches: 15. The CDR3 length is 15 residues. The CDR3 is CASSLMRVGTDAEYF. CDR3 bases: TGTGCCAGCAGTTTAATGAGAGTCGGGACAGATGCGGAGTATTTT.

This clonotype has at least ten counts. The V call is TRBV6-2 or TRBV6-3, the J call TRBJ2-1, with TRBD1 identical over 8 bases. In germline, CDR1 is MNHEY, CDR2 SVGEGT. V shed 6 bases and J 0 bases; nucleotides not matched to a gene: 7. This CDR3 is built from 16 residues. CDR3 loop: CASRNNRGSSYNEQFF. The CDR3 nucleotides are TGTGCCAGCAGAAACAACAGGGGGAGCTCCTACAATGAGCAGTTCTTC.

This clonotype was counted ten times or more. V usage is TRBV7-6 and J usage is TRBJ2-1; D gene ambiguous. Trimming left V 1 base short and J 5 bases short, with 9 bases between. Germline V gene lookup returns CDR1 SGHVS and CDR2 FNYEAQ. This CDR3 spans 14 amino acids. The CDR3 reads CASSLVPTDNEQFF. CDR3 coding DNA: TGTGCCAGCAGCTTAGTTCCCACTGACAATGAGCAGTTCTTC.

The chain links TRBV19 to TRBJ2-6; no definite D call. Germline loops: CDR1 LNHDA, CDR2 SQIVND (reference sequence). The CDR3 is made up of 16 amino acids. Trimming took off 7 bases at V and 4 bases at J, with 17 bases between the two ends. This CDR3 is CASNIGRVGGANVLTF. CDR3 bases: TGTGCCAGTAATATCGGCAGAGTTGGAGGGGCCAACGTCCTGACTTTC.

This clonotype was seen ten or more times. The genes are TRBV7-9 and TRBJ2-7; possibly TRBD1 for D (5 bases). V was cut by 3 bases and J by 6 bases, with 6 bases left in between. The germline V gene has CDR1 SEHNR and CDR2 FQNEAQ (reference sequence). The CDR3 has 11 amino acids. The CDR3 region is CASSLGREQYF. The CDR3 DNA reads as TGTGCCAGCAGCTTGGGGCGCGAGCAGTACTTC.

The chain has TRBV27 and TRBJ1-2; unclear D gene. CDR3 size: 13 residues. V gave up 3 bases and J gave up 4 bases, with 9 bases separating them. Germline V gene sequence: CDR1 MNHEY, CDR2 SMNVEV (reference sequence). The CDR3 region is CASSFRAGYGYTF. DNA of the CDR3: TGTGCCAGCAGTTTCCGGGCGGGCTATGGCTACACCTTC.

A few counts support this clonotype. The genes are TRBV7-9 and TRBJ1-6; 7 bases match TRBD1. The CDR3 length is 15 residues. Germline loops: CDR1 SEHNR, CDR2 FQNEAQ (reference sequence). The V and J ends lost 5 bases and 13 bases, in that order; junction bases with no gene match: 14. The CDR3 DNA reads as TGTGCCAGCAGCCCCTCCCTACAGGGGATATCTCCCCTCCACTTT. Translated, it gives CASSPSLQGISPLHF.

This clonotype was seen a few times. This chain uses TRBV29-1 with TRBJ1-5; D is ambiguous. Germline V gives CDR1 SQVTM, CDR2 ANQGSEA. The CDR3 totals 12 residues. Deletions cut 5 bases from V and 2 bases from J, with 7 bases between. CDR3 nucleotide sequence: TGCAGCGTTTCTGAGGGCAATCAGCCCCAGCATTTT. It encodes CSVSEGNQPQHF.

This clonotype was seen only a few times. The chain employs TRBV18 and TRBJ1-4, with TRBD1 as a possible D gene (5 bases). The CDR3 is made up of 13 amino acids. Germline CDR1 and CDR2: KGHSH and LQKENI. Trimming took off 3 bases at V and 16 bases at J, with 18 bases between the two ends. CDR3 amino acids: CASSPTEVGEQFF. The CDR3, as DNA: TGTGCCAGCTCACCCACCGAAGTGGGGGAGCAGTTTTTT.

This chain connects TRBV2 to TRBJ2-5; 8 bases are a match to TRBD2. V shed 8 bases and J 1 base; nucleotides not matched to a gene: 6. This CDR3 spans 14 amino acids. Germline assignment: CDR1 SNHLY and CDR2 FYNNEI. In nucleotides, the CDR3 is TGTGCCAGCGGGGCGGGGGGCCTCCAAGAGACCCAGTACTTC. This translates into CASGAGGLQETQYF. The full variable domain, with the rest looked up from reference TRBV2 and TRBJ2-5, is EPEVTQTPSHQVTQMGQEVILRCVPISNHLYFYWYRQILGQKVEFLVSFYNNEISEKSEIFDDQFSVERPDGSNFTLKIRSTKLEDSAMYFCASGAGGLQETQYFGPGTRLLVL.

The chain couples TRBV7-8 to TRBJ1-1; D remains unclear. This CDR3 has 16 amino acids. V was shortened by 4 bases and J by 5 bases, with 20 bases between the two germline ends. In germline, CDR1 is SGHVS, CDR2 FQNEAQ. In DNA form, the CDR3 reads TGTGCCAGCAGCTCAGAGGAGGCCGGTTGGAAGACTGAAGCTTTCTTT. Translation: CASSSEEAGWKTEAFF.

This clonotype was counted many times. The V gene is TRBV5-6, the J gene TRBJ2-3; 7 bases align to TRBD1. This CDR3 comprises 15 residues. The J segment lost 5 bases and the V segment lost 5 bases, leaving 11 bases of the junction unmatched. In germline, CDR1 is SGHDT, CDR2 YYEEEE. CDR3 amino acids: CASSAKGATKDTQYF. The CDR3 DNA reads as TGTGCCAGCAGTGCCAAGGGGGCCACCAAAGATACGCAGTATTTT.

This clonotype turned up a few times. The chain couples TRBV7-2 to TRBJ1-3; a possible D gene is TRBD1 (5 bases). V was cut by 5 bases and J by 2 bases, with 25 bases left in between. Germline V lookup: CDR1 SGHTA, CDR2 FQGNSA. The CDR3 is made up of 19 amino acids. CDR3: CASSPRHGAGRAAGNTIYF. CDR3 sequence (DNA): TGTGCCAGCAGCCCCAGACATGGGGCAGGGAGGGCTGCTGGAAACACCATATATTTT. The entire variable domain, with the rest obtained from reference TRBV7-2 and TRBJ1-3, is as follows: GAGVSQSPSNKVTEKGKDVELRCDPISGHTALYWYRQSLGQGLEFLIYFQGNSAPDKSGLPSDRFSAERTGGSVSTLTIQRTQQEDSAVYLCASSPRHGAGRAAGNTIYFGEGSWLTVV.

This chain uses TRBV5-1 with TRBJ1-2; 9 nucleotides match TRBD1. The V segment lost 3 bases and the J segment 7 bases; nucleotides outside the gene matches: 7. The CDR3 extends over 14 amino acids. Germline V gene data show CDR1 as SGHRS and CDR2 as YFSETQ. The CDR3 nucleotides read TGCGCCAGCAGCTGGCAGGGGACAGGGAGTGGCTACACCTTC. Its protein product is CASSWQGTGSGYTF.

This clonotype occurred many times. The V call is TRBV12-3 or TRBV12-4, the J call TRBJ1-2; weak D call: TRBD1 (5 bases). With 6 bases removed from V and 2 bases from J, the gap between germline ends came to 19 bases. The CDR3 loop spans 16 amino acids. CDR3 residues: CASSGVLGVRNYGYTF. In DNA, the CDR3 is TGTGCCAGCAGCGGGGTATTGGGGGTCAGAAACTATGGCTACACCTTC.

As regards this clonotype: A much larger clonotype is one base distant, so this may be a read error. CDR3 loop: CATQGEQYF. In nucleotides, the CDR3 is TGTGCCACCCAAGGCGAGCAGTACTTC. The V and J genes are TRBV6-8 and TRBJ2-7; D ambiguous. V shed 10 bases and J shed 6 bases, with 7 bases lying between them. The CDR3 is 9 residues long. Germline V gives CDR1 MNHGY, CDR2 SAAAGT.

The rearrangement links TRBV20-1 to TRBJ1-1; D possibly corresponds to TRBD1 (5 bases). Germline lookup yields CDR1 DFQATT and CDR2 SNEGSKA (reference sequence). This CDR3 is built from 14 residues. V gave up 4 bases and J gave up 5 bases, with 17 bases separating them. The CDR3 DNA reads TGCAGTGCTAAGGGGAGGCAGCCACGGACTGAAGCTTTCTTT. Its protein is CSAKGRQPRTEAFF.

Details on this clonotype: The junction shows a germline mismatch at one end, possibly a read error. The CDR3 sequence: CASSSPGRSADAQYF. CDR3 nucleotides: TGTGCCAGCAGTTCCCCGGGTAGGAGCGCAGATGCGCAGTATTTT. The chain joins TRBV12-3 or TRBV12-4 to TRBJ2-3; D unresolved. The CDR3 is 15 residues long.

This chain links TRBV5-1 with TRBJ1-6; D is ambiguous. The V end lost 1 base, the J end lost 7 bases, and 12 bases lay between the germline ends. CDR1 and CDR2 (germline): SGHRS, YFSETQ. CDR3 length equals 15 residues. CDR3 sequence: CASSLTATSNSPLHF. For the CDR3, the DNA is TGCGCCAGCAGCTTGACGGCTACGAGCAATTCACCCCTCCACTTT. Using reference TRBV5-1 and TRBJ1-6 for the parts outside the CDR3, the full variable domain is KAGVTQTPRYLIKTRGQQVTLSCSPISGHRSVSWYQQTPGQGLQFLFEYFSETQRNKGNFPGRFSGRQFSNSRSEMNVSTLELGDSALYLCASSLTATSNSPLHFGNGTRLTVT.

This clonotype was observed at least ten times. CDR3 bases: TGCAGTGCCAGGGGGACTAGCGGGGGATGGGAGACCCAGTACTTC. As protein: CSARGTSGGWETQYF. This chain uses TRBV20-1 with TRBJ2-5, with TRBD2 matching 14 bases. This CDR3 is 15 amino acids long. The germline CDR1 and CDR2 sequences are DFQATT and SNEGSKA (reference sequence). The V gene end was trimmed by 6 bases and the J gene end by 5 bases; junction bases not matched to a gene: 8.

This clonotype was counted many times. CDR3 nucleotide sequence: TGTGCCACCAGCAGAGACCCTACAGGGGGCTACGAGCAGTACTTC. Translated: CATSRDPTGGYEQYF. V is TRBV15 and J is TRBJ2-7, with 8 bases that match TRBD1. Germline V CDR1 and CDR2: LNHNV, YYDKDF (reference sequence). V lost 0 bases, J lost 3 bases, and 4 bases stayed unmatched. CDR3 size: 15 residues.

This clonotype was seen repeatedly, ten times or more. The genes are TRBV5-6 and TRBJ1-5; 9 positions match TRBD1. V shed 1 base, J shed 6 bases, and the junction held 17 bases outside the gene matches. Germline V gene sequence: CDR1 SGHDT, CDR2 YYEEEE. The length of the CDR3 is 19 residues. The CDR3 region is CASSLSGGTGTKGVQPQHF. The CDR3 bases are TGTGCCAGCAGCTTGTCGGGGGGGACAGGGACGAAGGGGGTTCAGCCCCAGCATTTT.

This clonotype was observed at least ten times. The CDR3 region is CASSPPGLASGELFF. CDR3 DNA: TGTGCCAGCAGCCCACCGGGACTAGCATCCGGGGAGCTGTTTTTT. The chain joins TRBV6-5 to TRBJ2-2, with 9 bases aligning to TRBD2. V was pared by 6 bases and J by 6 bases, with 8 bases of the junction left unmatched. The V gene's germline CDR1 is MNHEY and CDR2 SVGAGI. This CDR3 is 15 amino acids long.